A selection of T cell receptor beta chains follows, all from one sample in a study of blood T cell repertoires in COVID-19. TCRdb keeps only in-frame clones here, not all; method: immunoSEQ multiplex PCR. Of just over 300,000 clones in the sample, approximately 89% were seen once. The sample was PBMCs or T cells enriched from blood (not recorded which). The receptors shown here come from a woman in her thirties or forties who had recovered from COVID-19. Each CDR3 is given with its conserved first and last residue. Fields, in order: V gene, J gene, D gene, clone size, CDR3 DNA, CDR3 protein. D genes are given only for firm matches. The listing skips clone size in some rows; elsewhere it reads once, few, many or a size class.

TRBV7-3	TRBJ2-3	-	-	TGTGCCAGCAGCTTTACAGGGACTATTAGCACAGATACGCAGTATTTT	CASSFTGTISTDTQYF
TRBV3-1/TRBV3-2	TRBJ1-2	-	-	TGTGCCAGCAGCCTTAGTCCTACAGGGCGCTATGGCTACACCTTC	CASSLSPTGRYGYTF
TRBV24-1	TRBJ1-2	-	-	TGTGCCACCAGTGATCCCGGAGTAGACTATGGCTACACCTTC	CATSDPGVDYGYTF
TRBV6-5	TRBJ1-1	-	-	TGTGCCAGCAGTTACGACAGGAACACTGAAGCTTTCTTT	CASSYDRNTEAFF
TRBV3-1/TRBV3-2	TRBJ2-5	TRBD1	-	TGTGCCAGCAGCCATTCCCTGACAGGGGAAGAGACCCAGTACTTC	CASSHSLTGEETQYF
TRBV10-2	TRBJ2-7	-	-	TGCGCCAGCAGTGGTACCGGGACAAAGTACGAGCAGTACTTC	CASSGTGTKYEQYF
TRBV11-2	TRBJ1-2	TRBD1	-	TGTGCCAGCAGCCTTAATTGGGACAGGGCTGGCTACACCTTC	CASSLNWDRAGYTF
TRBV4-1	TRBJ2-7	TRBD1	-	TGCGCCAGCAGCCCTAGACAGGGGGCGCGGTACGAGCAGTACTTC	CASSPRQGARYEQYF
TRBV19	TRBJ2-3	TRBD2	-	TGTGCCAGTAGTAGACTAGCGAGCACAGATACGCAGTATTTT	CASSRLASTDTQYF
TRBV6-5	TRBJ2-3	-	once	TGTGCCAGCAGCGGTACTAGGACCACTGGAGATACGCAGTATTTT	CASSGTRTTGDTQYF
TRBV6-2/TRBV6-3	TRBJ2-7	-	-	TGTGCCAGCAGTCGACTGTTGTGGTACGAGCAGTACTTC	CASSRLLWYEQYF
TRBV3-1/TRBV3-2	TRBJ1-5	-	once	TGTGCCAGCAGCCAAGATGTCGAGGATCAGCCCCAGCATTTT	CASSQDVEDQPQHF
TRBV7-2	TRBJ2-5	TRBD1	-	TGTGCCAGCAGCCCGGGACAGCGCCAAGAGACCCAGTACTTC	CASSPGQRQETQYF
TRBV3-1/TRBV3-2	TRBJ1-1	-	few	TGTGCCAGCAGCCAAGAAGCGGACGGGAACACTGAAGCTTTCTTT	CASSQEADGNTEAFF
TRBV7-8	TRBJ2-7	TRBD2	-	TGTGCCAGCAGAATAGGACTAGCGGGAGTTGGAGACTACGAGCAGTACTTC	CASRIGLAGVGDYEQYF
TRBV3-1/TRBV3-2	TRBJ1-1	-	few	TGTGCCAGCAGCCTTAGGGGCTATTGGGACACTGAAGCTTTCTTT	CASSLRGYWDTEAFF
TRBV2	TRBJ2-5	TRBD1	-	TGTGCCAGCAGTTGGACAGGGGGACGGGAGACCCAGTACTTC	CASSWTGGRETQYF
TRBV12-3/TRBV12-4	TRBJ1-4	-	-	TGTGCCAGCAGATCAGGGGAAAAACTGTTTTTT	CASRSGEKLFF
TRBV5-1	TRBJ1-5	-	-	TGCGCCAGCAGCTTGGGGCCTAGCGACCGCTGGAAGCCCCAGCATTTT	CASSLGPSDRWKPQHF
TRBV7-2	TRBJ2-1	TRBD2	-	TGTGCCAGCAGCTTAGCGGTAGCGGGAGGTGGAGAGCAGTTCTTC	CASSLAVAGGGEQFF
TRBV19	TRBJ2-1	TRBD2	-	TGTGCCAGTAGTATTCGGGAGGCCTCTAGGAAAGAGCAGTTCTTC	CASSIREASRKEQFF
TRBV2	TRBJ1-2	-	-	TGTGCCAGCAGTGAAATGGGAGCCATCCACACCTTC	CASSEMGAIHTF
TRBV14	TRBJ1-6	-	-	TGTGCCAGCAGCCAGGCGGACAGTTATTCACCCCTCCACTTT	CASSQADSYSPLHF
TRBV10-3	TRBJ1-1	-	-	TGTGCCATCAGTTCTACGGGGGAAGCTTTCTTT	CAISSTGEAFF
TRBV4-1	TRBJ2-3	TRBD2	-	TGCGCCAGCAGCCAAGTAGGAACTAGCGGCACAGATACGCAGTATTTT	CASSQVGTSGTDTQYF
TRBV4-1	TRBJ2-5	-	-	TGCGCCAGCAGCCAAGTTTGGGACATTAAATTTCAAGAGACCCAGTACTTC	CASSQVWDIKFQETQYF
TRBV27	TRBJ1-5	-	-	TGTGCCAGCAGTTCCCGGGACACTTACAATCAGCCCCAGCATTTT	CASSSRDTYNQPQHF
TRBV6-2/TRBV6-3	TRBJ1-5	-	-	TGTGCCAGCACCCCCCTTGGCAATCAGCCCCAGCATTTT	CASTPLGNQPQHF
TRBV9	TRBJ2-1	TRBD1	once	TGTGCCAGCAGCGTACCGACAGGGCGTGGTGAGCAGTTCTTC	CASSVPTGRGEQFF
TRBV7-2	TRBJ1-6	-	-	TGTGCCAGCAGCTTGGACACTGATAATTCACCCCTCCACTTT	CASSLDTDNSPLHF
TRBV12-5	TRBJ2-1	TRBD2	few	TGTGCTAGTGGTTTGCCTGGACTAGCGGGGCGAGAGCAGTTCTTC	CASGLPGLAGREQFF
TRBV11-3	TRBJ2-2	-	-	TGTGCCAGCAGCACTCAAAACACCGGGGAGCTGTTTTTT	CASSTQNTGELFF
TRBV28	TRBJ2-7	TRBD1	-	TGTGCCAGCAGTGCCTCCGGGACAGGGGCCTACGAGCAGTACTTC	CASSASGTGAYEQYF
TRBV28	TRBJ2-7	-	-	TGTGCCAGCAGTTTAGCAGCAGGGTTCCACGAGCAGTACTTC	CASSLAAGFHEQYF
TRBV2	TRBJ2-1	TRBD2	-	TGTGCCAGCAGTTTAGATTTAGCGGGAGATGAGCAGTTCTTC	CASSLDLAGDEQFF
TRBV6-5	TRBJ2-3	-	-	TGTGCCAGCACACTAAATACAGGGTTAGATACGCAGTATTTT	CASTLNTGLDTQYF
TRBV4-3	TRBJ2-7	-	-	TGCGCCAGCAGCCAAGACAGTCTCAACGAGCAGTACTTC	CASSQDSLNEQYF
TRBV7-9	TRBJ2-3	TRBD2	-	TGTGCCAGCAGTAGGACTAGCGGGGGCACAGATACGCAGTATTTT	CASSRTSGGTDTQYF
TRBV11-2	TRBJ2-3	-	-	TGTGCCAGCAGCCCCCGGTCCCCCACAGATACGCAGTATTTT	CASSPRSPTDTQYF
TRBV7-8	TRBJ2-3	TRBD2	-	TGTGCCAGCAGCCCCGGACTAGCGGGGGTCTACACAGATACGCAGTATTTT	CASSPGLAGVYTDTQYF
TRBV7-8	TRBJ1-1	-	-	TGTGCCAGCAGCTTATACGGGACAACCATCCTTGAAGCTTTCTTT	CASSLYGTTILEAFF
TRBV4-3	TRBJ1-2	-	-	TGCGCCAGCAGCCAAGATTGGGGGACATCCGAGGTTGGCTACACCTTC	CASSQDWGTSEVGYTF
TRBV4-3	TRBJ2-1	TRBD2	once	TGCGCCAGCAGCCCAAGAGCTAGCGGGGGGAGGAGTGAGCAGTTCTTC	CASSPRASGGRSEQFF
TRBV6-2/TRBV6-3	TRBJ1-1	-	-	TGTGCCAGCAGTCTTATGTACAGGAACACTGAAGCTTTCTTT	CASSLMYRNTEAFF
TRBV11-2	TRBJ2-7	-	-	TGTGCCAGCAGCTTAGGGGGCGTCGAGCAGTACTTC	CASSLGGVEQYF
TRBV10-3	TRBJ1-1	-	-	TGTGCCATCAGTGAAGGACAGCTAAACACTGAAGCTTTCTTT	CAISEGQLNTEAFF
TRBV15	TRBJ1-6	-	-	TGTGCCACCAGCCAGGCGAATTCACCCCTCCACTTT	CATSQANSPLHF
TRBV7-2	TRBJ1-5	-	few	TGTGCCAGCAGCTTAGTCCGACAGTCTAATCAGCCCCAGCATTTT	CASSLVRQSNQPQHF
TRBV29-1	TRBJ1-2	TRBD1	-	TGCAGCGTTGAAGCCACAGGGGACTATGGCTACACCTTC	CSVEATGDYGYTF
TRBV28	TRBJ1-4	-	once	TGTGCCAGCAGTCAAAATGAAAAACTGTTTTTT	CASSQNEKLFF
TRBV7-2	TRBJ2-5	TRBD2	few	TGTGCCAGCAGGGGGGGGACTAGCGGGAGCACAAAGACCCAGTACTTC	CASRGGTSGSTKTQYF